The next 9 T cell receptor beta chains were all read from a single sample in a study of shared clonotypes between healthy human individuals. Using immunoSEQ multiplex PCR, the repertoire was profiled, and TCRdb retains in-frame clones only, with some absent. The sample includes a few million clones, 85% to 95% of them seen just once. The sequencing sample was made of naive CD4+ T cells from PBMCs. The subset is: CD45RA+ positively selected. Receptors were obtained from a man between 18 and 35 years old in good health. Some clones in this sample may be carry-over from other donors' samples.

This clone has a single count. J is TRBJ1-2 and V is TRBV11-2; D remains unclear. CDR1 is SGHAT, CDR2 FQNNGV, per germline. This CDR3 has 12 residues. The germline V and J ends were trimmed by 6 bases and 3 bases, with 8 bases remaining between them. CDR3 coding DNA: TGTGCCAGCAGTCGGCCGGACTATGGCTACACCTTC. Its translation is CASSRPDYGYTF.

A single count supports this clone. CDR3 sequence reads: CASSIGQGREDTQYF. CDR3 bases: TGTGCCAGCTCAATCGGACAGGGCCGTGAGGATACGCAGTATTTT. This chain links TRBV18 with TRBJ2-3; 8 bases align to TRBD1. The CDR3 loop spans 15 amino acids. Trimming cost V 5 bases and J 6 bases; bases outside gene matches: 10. Germline values: CDR1 KGHSH, CDR2 LQKENI.

The rearrangement joins TRBV7-8 to TRBJ2-5; D may be TRBD1 (6 bases). Germline CDR1 SGHVS, CDR2 FQNEAQ. Trimming cost V 5 bases and J 5 bases, with 18 bases left between them. The CDR3 extends over 15 amino acids. CDR3 sequence reads: CASSRTQQGVETQYF. The CDR3 nucleotides are TGTGCCAGCAGCCGAACTCAACAGGGTGTGGAGACCCAGTACTTC.

This chain links TRBV6-1 with TRBJ1-1; the match to TRBD1 covers 9 bases. The V and J ends lost 7 bases and 3 bases, in that order; junction bases with no gene match: 9. CDR1 is MNHNS, CDR2 SASEGT, per germline. This CDR3 spans 15 amino acids. CDR3 loop: CASTLPGQGDTEAFF. CDR3 in DNA: TGTGCCAGCACCCTCCCGGGACAGGGCGACACTGAAGCTTTCTTT.

The J gene is TRBJ2-1, the V gene TRBV28; no definite D call. Germline CDR1 is MDHEN and CDR2 is SYDVKM. With 8 bases removed from V and 6 bases from J, the gap between germline ends came to 11 bases. The CDR3 contains 12 residues. This chain's CDR3 is CASQITINEQFF. The CDR3 DNA reads TGTGCCAGCCAAATAACGATCAATGAGCAGTTCTTC.

The chain couples TRBV15 to TRBJ1-4; D is unclear. CDR1 is LNHNV and CDR2 is YYDKDF in the germline V gene (reference sequence). The CDR3 totals 16 residues. V was shortened by 0 bases and J by 2 bases, with 10 bases between the two germline ends. CDR3 sequence reads: CATSRDVQMTNEKLFF. The CDR3 DNA is TGTGCCACCAGCAGAGATGTACAGATGACTAATGAAAAACTGTTTTTT.

The chain employs TRBV18 and TRBJ1-2; 9 bases align to TRBD1. The CDR3 covers 15 residues. Per germline, CDR1 KGHSH and CDR2 LQKENI. The V segment lost 2 bases and the J segment 5 bases; nucleotides outside the gene matches: 6. This chain's CDR3 is CASSPFTQGAYGYTF. CDR3 in DNA: TGTGCCAGCTCACCATTCACACAGGGGGCTTATGGCTACACCTTC.

On this clone itself: Additional DNA sequences in this sample encode the identical CDR3. The chain recombines TRBV30 with TRBJ2-7; 7 bases align to TRBD1. The CDR3 totals 13 residues. Trimming took 1 base from V and 2 from J; bases not matched to a gene: 2. Germline loops: CDR1 GTSNPN, CDR2 SVGIG (reference sequence). Here the CDR3 reads CAWSAGTAYEQYF. Written as DNA, the CDR3 is TGTGCCTGGAGTGCCGGGACAGCCTACGAGCAGTACTTC.

The chain couples TRBV19 to TRBJ1-2; 8 nucleotides agree with TRBD1. The CDR3 is 13 amino acids. The germline V gene has CDR1 LNHDA and CDR2 SQIVND (reference sequence). V shed 7 bases and J 3 bases; nucleotides not matched to a gene: 4. CDR3 bases: TGTGCCAGTACCCCGACAGGGGACTATGGCTACACCTTC. Translating it yields CASTPTGDYGYTF.